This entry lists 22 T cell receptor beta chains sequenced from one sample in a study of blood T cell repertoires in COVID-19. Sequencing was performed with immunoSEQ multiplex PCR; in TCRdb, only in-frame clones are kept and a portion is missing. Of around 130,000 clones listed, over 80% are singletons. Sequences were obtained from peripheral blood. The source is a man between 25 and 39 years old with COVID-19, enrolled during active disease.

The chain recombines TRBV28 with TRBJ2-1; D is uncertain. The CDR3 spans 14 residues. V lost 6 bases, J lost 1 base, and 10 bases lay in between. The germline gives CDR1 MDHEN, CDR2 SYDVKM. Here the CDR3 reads CASSRVISYNEQFF. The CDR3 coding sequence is TGTGCCAGCAGCCGCGTTATTTCCTACAATGAGCAGTTCTTC.

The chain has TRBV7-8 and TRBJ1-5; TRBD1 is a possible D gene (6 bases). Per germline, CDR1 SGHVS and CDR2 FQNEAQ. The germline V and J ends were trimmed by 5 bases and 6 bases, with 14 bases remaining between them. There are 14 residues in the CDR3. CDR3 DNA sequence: TGTGCCAGCAGCCAAATAACAGGGCCTCAGCCCCAGCATTTT. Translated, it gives CASSQITGPQPQHF.

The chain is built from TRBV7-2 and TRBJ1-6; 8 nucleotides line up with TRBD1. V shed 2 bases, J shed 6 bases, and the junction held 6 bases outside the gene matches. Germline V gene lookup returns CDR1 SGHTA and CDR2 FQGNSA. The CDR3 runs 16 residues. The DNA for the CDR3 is TGTGCCAGCAGCTTACACTGGGACAGGAGTAATTCACCCCTCCACTTT. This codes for CASSLHWDRSNSPLHF. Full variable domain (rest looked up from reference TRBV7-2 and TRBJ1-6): GAGVSQSPSNKVTEKGKDVELRCDPISGHTALYWYRQSLGQGLEFLIYFQGNSAPDKSGLPSDRFSAERTGGSVSTLTIQRTQQEDSAVYLCASSLHWDRSNSPLHFGNGTRLTVT.

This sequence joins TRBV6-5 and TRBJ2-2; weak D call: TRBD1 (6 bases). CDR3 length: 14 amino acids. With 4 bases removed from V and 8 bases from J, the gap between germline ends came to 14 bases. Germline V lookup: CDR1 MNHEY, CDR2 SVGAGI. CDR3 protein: CASSFTGKLGELFF. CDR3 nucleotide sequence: TGTGCCAGCAGTTTTACAGGGAAACTAGGGGAGCTGTTTTTT.

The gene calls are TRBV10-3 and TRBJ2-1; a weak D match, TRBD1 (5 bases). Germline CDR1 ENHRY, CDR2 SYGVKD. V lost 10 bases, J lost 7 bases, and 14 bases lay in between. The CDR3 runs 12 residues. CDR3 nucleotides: TGTGCCAACGGACAAAATCCAAATGAGCAGTTCTTC. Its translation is CANGQNPNEQFF.

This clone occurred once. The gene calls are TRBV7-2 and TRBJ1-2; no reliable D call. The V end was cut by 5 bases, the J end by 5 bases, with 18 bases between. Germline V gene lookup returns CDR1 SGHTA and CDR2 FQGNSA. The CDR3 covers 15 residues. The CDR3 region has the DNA TGTGCCAGCAGCCCCCTGCTTCTGCGGGCGTATGGCTACACCTTC. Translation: CASSPLLLRAYGYTF.

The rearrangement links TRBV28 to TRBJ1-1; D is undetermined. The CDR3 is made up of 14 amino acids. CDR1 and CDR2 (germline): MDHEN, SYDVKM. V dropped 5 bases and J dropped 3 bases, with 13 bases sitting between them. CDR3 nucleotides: TGTGCCAGCAGTATTCTGACTGGGTACACTGAAGCTTTCTTT. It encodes CASSILTGYTEAFF.

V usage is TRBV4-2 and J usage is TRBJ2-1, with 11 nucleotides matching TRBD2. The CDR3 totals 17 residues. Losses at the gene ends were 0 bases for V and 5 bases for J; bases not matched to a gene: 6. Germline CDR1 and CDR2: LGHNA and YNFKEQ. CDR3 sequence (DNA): TGTGCCAGCAGCCAAGACTCCCTGGGACTAGCGGACAATGAGCAGTTCTTC. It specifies CASSQDSLGLADNEQFF.

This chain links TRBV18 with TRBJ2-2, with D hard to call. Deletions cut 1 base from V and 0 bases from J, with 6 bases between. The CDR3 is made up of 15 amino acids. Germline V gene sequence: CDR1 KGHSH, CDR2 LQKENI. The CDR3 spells CASSPRAANTGELFF. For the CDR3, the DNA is TGTGCCAGCTCACCACGGGCAGCGAACACCGGGGAGCTGTTTTTT.

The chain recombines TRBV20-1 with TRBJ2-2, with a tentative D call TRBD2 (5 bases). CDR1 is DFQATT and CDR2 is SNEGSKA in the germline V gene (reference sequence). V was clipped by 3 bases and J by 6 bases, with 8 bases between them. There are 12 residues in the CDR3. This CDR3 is CSASKRAGELFF. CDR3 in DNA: TGCAGTGCTAGTAAGAGGGCCGGGGAGCTGTTTTTT.

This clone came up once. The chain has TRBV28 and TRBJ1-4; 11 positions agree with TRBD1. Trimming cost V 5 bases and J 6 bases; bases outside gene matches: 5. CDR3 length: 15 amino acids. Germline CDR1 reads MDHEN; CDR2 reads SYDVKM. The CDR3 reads CASSPSGQGDEKLFF. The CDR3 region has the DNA TGTGCCAGCAGTCCTTCGGGACAGGGGGATGAAAAACTGTTTTTT.

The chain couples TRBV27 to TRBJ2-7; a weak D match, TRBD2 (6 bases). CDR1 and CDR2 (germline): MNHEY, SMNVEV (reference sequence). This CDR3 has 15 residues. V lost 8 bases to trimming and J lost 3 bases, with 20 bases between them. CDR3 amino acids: CASSWAMAGNYEQYF. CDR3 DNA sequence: TGTGCCAGCTCATGGGCGATGGCGGGAAACTACGAGCAGTACTTC.

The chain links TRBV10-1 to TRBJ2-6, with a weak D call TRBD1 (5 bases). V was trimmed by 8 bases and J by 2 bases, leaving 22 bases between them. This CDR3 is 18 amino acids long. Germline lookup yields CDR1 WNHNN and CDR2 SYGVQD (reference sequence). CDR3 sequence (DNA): TGCGCCAGCCCACCGGCGGCAGGGTTCTTGGCTGGGGCCAACGTCCTGACTTTC. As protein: CASPPAAGFLAGANVLTF.

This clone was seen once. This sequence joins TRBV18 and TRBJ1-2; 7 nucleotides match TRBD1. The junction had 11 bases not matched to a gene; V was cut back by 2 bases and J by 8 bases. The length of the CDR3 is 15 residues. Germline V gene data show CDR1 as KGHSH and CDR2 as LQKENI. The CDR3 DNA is TGTGCCAGCTCACCAAGTACAGGGGTCGGCGAAGGCTACACCTTC. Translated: CASSPSTGVGEGYTF. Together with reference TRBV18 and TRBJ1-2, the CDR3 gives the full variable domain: NAGVMQNPRHLVRRRGQEARLRCSPMKGHSHVYWYRQLPEEGLKFMVYLQKENIIDESGMPKERFSAEFPKEGPSILRIQQVVRGDSAAYFCASSPSTGVGEGYTFGSGTRLTVV.

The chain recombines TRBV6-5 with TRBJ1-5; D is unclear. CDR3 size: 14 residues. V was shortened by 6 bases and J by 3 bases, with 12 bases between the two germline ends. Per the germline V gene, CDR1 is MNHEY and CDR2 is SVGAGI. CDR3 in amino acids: CASSPGRFNQPQHF. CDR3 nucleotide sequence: TGTGCCAGCAGCCCCGGGAGATTCAATCAGCCCCAGCATTTT.

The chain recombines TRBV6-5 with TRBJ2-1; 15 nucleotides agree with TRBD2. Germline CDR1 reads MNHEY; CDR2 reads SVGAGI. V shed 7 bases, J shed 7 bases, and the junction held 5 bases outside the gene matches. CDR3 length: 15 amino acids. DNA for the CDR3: TGTGCCAGCACCGGACTAGCGGGAGGGTGGAATGAGCAGTTCTTC. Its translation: CASTGLAGGWNEQFF.

The CDR3, as DNA: TGTGCCAGCAGCGGGAGGACTAGCCCGACGTGGTTCTTC. Protein: CASSGRTSPTWFF. The chain recombines TRBV7-2 with TRBJ2-1; 8 bases are shared with TRBD2. V was pared by 5 bases and J by 15 bases, with 12 bases of the junction left unmatched. The germline CDR1 and CDR2 sequences are SGHTA and FQGNSA. The CDR3 has 13 residues.

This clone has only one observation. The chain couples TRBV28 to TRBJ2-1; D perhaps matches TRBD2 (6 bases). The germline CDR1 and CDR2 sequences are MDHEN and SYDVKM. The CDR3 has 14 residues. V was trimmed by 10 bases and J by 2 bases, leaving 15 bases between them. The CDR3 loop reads CAIRPGLTYNEQFF. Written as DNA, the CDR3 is TGTGCCATCCGGCCGGGACTTACCTACAATGAGCAGTTCTTC.

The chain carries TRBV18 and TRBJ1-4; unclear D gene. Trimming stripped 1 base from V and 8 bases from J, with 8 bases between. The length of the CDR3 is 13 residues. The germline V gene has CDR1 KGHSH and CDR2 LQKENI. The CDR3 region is CASSPLRGEKLFF. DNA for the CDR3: TGTGCCAGCTCACCACTCCGGGGAGAAAAACTGTTTTTT.

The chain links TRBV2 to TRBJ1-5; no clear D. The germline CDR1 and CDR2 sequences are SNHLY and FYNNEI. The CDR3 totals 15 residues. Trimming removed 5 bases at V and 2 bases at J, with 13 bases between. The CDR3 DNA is TGTGCCAGCAGTAGAGCAGGTGACGGCAATCAGCCCCAGCATTTT. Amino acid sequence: CASSRAGDGNQPQHF. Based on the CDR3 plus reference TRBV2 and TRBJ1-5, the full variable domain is EPEVTQTPSHQVTQMGQEVILRCVPISNHLYFYWYRQILGQKVEFLVSFYNNEISEKSEIFDDQFSVERPDGSNFTLKIRSTKLEDSAMYFCASSRAGDGNQPQHFGDGTRLSIL.

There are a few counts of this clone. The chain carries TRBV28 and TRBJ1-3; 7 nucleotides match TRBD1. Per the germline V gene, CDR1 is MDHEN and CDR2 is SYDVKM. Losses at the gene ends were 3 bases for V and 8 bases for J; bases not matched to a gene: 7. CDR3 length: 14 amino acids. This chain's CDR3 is CASSLGTVGDTIYF. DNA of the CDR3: TGTGCCAGCAGTTTGGGGACAGTCGGGGACACCATATATTTT.

The CDR3 DNA reads as TGTGCCAGCAGCCCGGGACTAGCGGATTCTGGGGCCAACGTCCTGACTTTC. This gives the protein CASSPGLADSGANVLTF. This sequence joins TRBV11-3 and TRBJ2-6, with 11 bases lining up with TRBD2. V gave up 5 bases and J gave up 1 base; unmatched junction bases: 4. The CDR3 loop spans 17 amino acids. Germline V lookup: CDR1 SGHNT, CDR2 YENEEA.